The 19 T cell receptor beta chains listed next were all sequenced from one sample in a study of T cell responses to AZD1222 COVID-19 vaccine. Sequenced by immunoSEQ multiplex PCR; TCRdb stores in-frame clones only, minus some. The sample yields about 68,000 clones, around 80% seen once. The specimen was peripheral blood, collected on day 0 of AZD1222 vaccination. The receptors shown here come from an adult in good health.

The genes are TRBV30 and TRBJ1-5; 7 bases align to TRBD1. Losses at the gene ends were 1 base for V and 5 bases for J; bases not matched to a gene: 8. The CDR3 runs 15 residues. Germline V gives CDR1 GTSNPN, CDR2 SVGIG (reference sequence). This chain's CDR3 is CAWSDAARGYQPQHF. Written as DNA, the CDR3 is TGTGCCTGGAGTGACGCGGCCAGGGGGTATCAGCCCCAGCATTTT.

This clone has a single count. The chain uses TRBV6-1 and TRBJ2-2; D is unclear. V dropped 3 bases and J dropped 0 bases, with 20 bases sitting between them. The CDR3 totals 19 residues. Germline V gives CDR1 MNHNS, CDR2 SASEGT. CDR3: CASSDKPVVSYSNTGELFF. DNA for the CDR3: TGTGCCAGCAGTGACAAGCCAGTCGTCTCCTACTCGAACACCGGGGAGCTGTTTTTT.

CDR3 in amino acids: CASSIQESNQPQHF. CDR3 DNA: TGTGCCAGCAGCATACAGGAGAGCAATCAGCCCCAGCATTTT. V gene TRBV7-4 combines with J gene TRBJ1-5, with D maybe TRBD1 (5 bases). This CDR3 region has 14 residues. CDR1 and CDR2 from the germline V gene are SGHVT and SQSDAQ. V lost 5 bases, J lost 1 base, and 9 bases lay in between.

The chain carries TRBV5-6 and TRBJ2-2, with D possibly matching TRBD1 (6 bases). Between the trimmed V and J ends, which lost 4 bases and 6 bases, there was a span of 13 bases. Germline V CDR1 and CDR2: SGHDT, YYEEEE. This CDR3 region has 14 residues. The CDR3 DNA follows: TGTGCCAGCAGCACGACGACAGGATCCGGGGAGCTGTTTTTT. This gives the protein CASSTTTGSGELFF.

This clone has only a few counts. The rearrangement uses TRBV7-8 and TRBJ2-7, with 9 bases matching TRBD2. This CDR3 contains 19 residues. With V trimmed by 5 bases and J by 0 bases, 17 bases remained unmatched. Germline CDR1 reads SGHVS; CDR2 reads FQNEAQ. CDR3 protein: CASSPLRGAGGVSSYEQYF. DNA of the CDR3: TGTGCCAGCAGCCCCCTTCGTGGAGCGGGGGGAGTCAGCTCCTACGAGCAGTACTTC.

The sample holds one count of this clone. The genes are TRBV5-1 and TRBJ1-2; tentative D call: TRBD1 (6 bases). V was shortened by 4 bases and J by 3 bases, with 13 bases between the two germline ends. The CDR3 spans 14 residues. Germline assignment: CDR1 SGHRS and CDR2 YFSETQ. This CDR3 is CASSGAAGDYGYTF. In nucleotides, the CDR3 is TGCGCCAGCAGCGGAGCCGCAGGGGACTATGGCTACACCTTC.

The chain combines TRBV6-5 with TRBJ2-2, with D perhaps TRBD1 (5 bases). The CDR3 extends over 14 amino acids. Trimming shortened V by 8 bases and J by 7 bases, and 17 bases separated the two germline ends. Per the germline V gene, CDR1 is MNHEY and CDR2 is SVGAGI. The CDR3 bases are TGTGCCAGCGCAAGGACACGCCGAGTCGGGGAGCTGTTTTTT. As protein: CASARTRRVGELFF.

V gene TRBV6-5 combines with J gene TRBJ1-4; unclear D gene. The CDR3 totals 12 residues. Germline-derived CDR1 and CDR2 are MNHEY and SVGAGI. V lost 6 bases and J 5 bases, leaving 7 bases between the germline ends. The CDR3 region is CASRRNNEKLFF. As DNA, the CDR3 is TGTGCCAGCAGACGTAACAATGAAAAACTGTTTTTT.

This clone was recorded a few times. The V gene is TRBV2, the J gene TRBJ1-6; D remains unclear. The CDR3 is 15 amino acids. Germline V lookup: CDR1 SNHLY, CDR2 FYNNEI. V was cut by 4 bases and J by 7 bases, with 14 bases left in between. This CDR3 is CASSVGSGRNSPLHF. As DNA, the CDR3 is TGTGCCAGCAGTGTGGGCTCAGGTCGGAATTCACCCCTCCACTTT. Variable domain in full (rest from reference TRBV2 and TRBJ1-6): EPEVTQTPSHQVTQMGQEVILRCVPISNHLYFYWYRQILGQKVEFLVSFYNNEISEKSEIFDDQFSVERPDGSNFTLKIRSTKLEDSAMYFCASSVGSGRNSPLHFGNGTRLTVT.

CDR3 residues: CASKVAPSYEQYF. The DNA for the CDR3 is TGTGCCAGCAAGGTGGCGCCCTCCTACGAGCAGTACTTC. This chain links TRBV2 with TRBJ2-7; D unresolved. Germline values: CDR1 SNHLY, CDR2 FYNNEI. Trimming shortened V by 7 bases and J by 0 bases, and 10 bases separated the two germline ends. The CDR3 has 13 residues.

This sequence joins TRBV19 and TRBJ1-2; D gene ambiguous. Germline-derived CDR1 and CDR2 are LNHDA and SQIVND (reference sequence). V shed 6 bases and J shed 3 bases, with 14 bases lying between them. This CDR3 has 14 amino acids. This CDR3 is CASRDERRYYGYTF. The CDR3 DNA sequence: TGTGCCAGTAGAGACGAACGCCGGTACTATGGCTACACCTTC.

The chain recombines TRBV5-8 with TRBJ2-5, with 14 nucleotides matching TRBD2. V lost 3 bases, J lost 5 bases, and 3 bases stayed unmatched. The CDR3 spans 15 residues. In germline, CDR1 is SGHTS, CDR2 YDEGEE. The CDR3 loop reads CASSSGLAGDETQYF. The CDR3 nucleotides read TGTGCCAGCAGCTCGGGACTAGCGGGGGATGAGACCCAGTACTTC.

J is TRBJ1-4 and V is TRBV7-2; TRBD1 aligns across 10 bases. The germline V gene has CDR1 SGHTA and CDR2 FQGNSA. The CDR3 sequence is 15 residues long. V lost 5 bases, J lost 5 bases, and 5 bases stayed unmatched. The CDR3 nucleotides are TGTGCCAGCAGCAGGAGGGGACAGGGGAATGAAAAACTGTTTTTT. Amino acids: CASSRRGQGNEKLFF.

The chain links TRBV7-9 to TRBJ2-1, with D perhaps assigned TRBD1 or TRBD2 (6 bases each). The germline V and J ends were trimmed by 6 bases and 0 bases, with 18 bases remaining between them. The germline gives CDR1 SEHNR, CDR2 FQNEAQ (reference sequence). The CDR3 contains 17 residues. CDR3 in DNA: TGTGCCAGCAGAAGAGGTAGGGAGGACAGCTCCTACAATGAGCAGTTCTTC. This translates into CASRRGREDSSYNEQFF. Full variable domain (missing parts from reference TRBV7-9 and TRBJ2-1): DTGVSQNPRHKITKRGQNVTFRCDPISEHNRLYWYRQTLGQGPEFLTYFQNEAQLEKSRLLSDRFSAERPKGSFSTLEIQRTEQGDSAMYLCASRRGREDSSYNEQFFGPGTRLTVL.

The rearrangement links TRBV10-3 to TRBJ2-7, with TRBD1 identical over 10 bases. The CDR3 has 14 amino acids. The V gene end was trimmed by 11 bases and the J gene end by 0 bases; junction bases not matched to a gene: 7. Per the germline V gene, CDR1 is ENHRY and CDR2 is SYGVKD. CDR3 DNA sequence: TGTGCCTCTGGACAGGGGGAACGCTCCTACGAGCAGTACTTC. It is translated as CASGQGERSYEQYF.

The rearrangement uses TRBV27 and TRBJ2-7, with 10 bases that match TRBD1. Germline CDR1 reads MNHEY; CDR2 reads SMNVEV (reference sequence). There are 14 residues in the CDR3. Germline trimming cut 5 bases from V and 3 bases from J; bases unmatched to any gene: 4. CDR3 DNA sequence: TGTGCCAGCAGTGCCGGACAGGGGGGCTACGAGCAGTACTTC. It specifies CASSAGQGGYEQYF.

The chain has TRBV18 and TRBJ1-1, with D maybe TRBD1 (5 bases). Germline CDR1 is KGHSH and CDR2 is LQKENI. Deletions cut 5 bases from V and 1 base from J, with 8 bases between. This CDR3 is 13 amino acids long. CDR3 region: CASSWDQNTEAFF. CDR3 coding DNA: TGTGCCAGCTCATGGGACCAGAACACTGAAGCTTTCTTT.

The chain links TRBV5-6 to TRBJ2-3; TRBD2 might be the D (6 bases). The CDR3 length is 14 residues. V shed 0 bases and J shed 2 bases, with 7 bases lying between them. CDR1 is SGHDT, CDR2 YYEEEE, per germline. This chain's CDR3 is CASSLGTTTDTQYF. As DNA, the CDR3 is TGTGCCAGCAGCTTGGGGACTACCACAGATACGCAGTATTTT.

The chain combines TRBV6-2 or TRBV6-3 with TRBJ1-1, with D possibly being TRBD1 (5 bases). This CDR3 contains 13 residues. V shed 3 bases and J shed 3 bases, with 8 bases lying between them. Per germline, CDR1 MNHEY and CDR2 SVGEGT. This chain's CDR3 is CASSYGGYTEAFF. The CDR3 nucleotides read TGTGCCAGCAGTTATGGGGGATACACTGAAGCTTTCTTT.